This is a list of T cell receptor beta chains from one sample in a study of shared clonotypes between healthy human individuals. Method: immunoSEQ multiplex PCR; TCRdb's copy keeps in-frame clones and lacks some. The top ten clones hold more than 10% of a sample with about 500,000 clones, about 74% of them seen once. Material for sequencing was PBMCs. The origin of the receptors is a woman aged 40 to 50 in good health. Some clones in this sample may be carry-over from other donors' samples. Each CDR3 is given with its conserved first and last residue. Fields, in order: clone size, J gene, D gene, V gene, CDR3 protein, CDR3 DNA. The D gene is left open where the match is weak. Only some rows state a clone size, as once, few, many or a class for expanded clones.

>many|TRBJ1-2|TRBD1|TRBV10-3
CAIKLGTGDNKDYGYTF
TGTGCCATCAAGTTGGGCACAGGGGATAACAAAGACTATGGCTACACCTTC
>many|TRBJ2-2|NA|TRBV2
CASRQTDATGELFF
TGTGCCAGCAGGCAGACAGATGCTACCGGGGAGCTGTTTTTT
>NA|TRBJ2-3|NA|TRBV19
CASSALDTQYF
TGTGCCAGTAGTGCCCTAGATACGCAGTATTTT
>few|TRBJ2-7|NA|TRBV11-2
CASSLVRGAGYEQYF
TGTGCCAGCAGCTTAGTCCGCGGGGCGGGCTACGAGCAGTACTTC
>NA|TRBJ1-3|TRBD1|TRBV28
CASSLTGISGNTIYF
TGTGCCAGCAGTTTGACAGGGATCTCTGGAAACACCATATATTTT
>NA|TRBJ2-3|TRBD1|TRBV6-5
CASSLRQGTSDTQYF
TGTGCCAGCAGTTTACGACAGGGAACATCAGATACGCAGTATTTT
>NA|TRBJ1-1|NA|TRBV20-1
CSARRTHEAFF
TGCAGTGCTAGGAGGACACATGAAGCTTTCTTT
>NA|TRBJ2-1|TRBD2|TRBV10-3
CATSESGSGISYNEQFF
TGTGCCACCAGTGAGTCAGGTAGCGGGATCTCCTACAATGAGCAGTTCTTC
>many|TRBJ2-2|TRBD2|TRBV4-2
CASSRSGREDTGELFF
TGTGCCAGCAGCCGCAGCGGGAGAGAGGACACCGGGGAGCTGTTTTTT
>NA|TRBJ1-5|NA|TRBV28
CASSLDAGASQPQHF
TGTGCCAGCAGCCTTGATGCAGGGGCTAGTCAGCCCCAGCATTTT
>NA|TRBJ2-1|NA|TRBV5-4
CASSLVYNEQFF
TGTGCCAGCAGCTTGGTATACAATGAGCAGTTCTTC
>NA|TRBJ1-5|NA|TRBV25-1
CASSEYGEFQPQHF
TGTGCCAGCAGTGAATACGGAGAATTTCAGCCCCAGCATTTT
>many|TRBJ2-1|NA|TRBV5-1
CASSLAPPGAGSYNEQFF
TGCGCCAGCAGCTTGGCTCCCCCAGGAGCGGGCTCCTACAATGAGCAGTTCTTC
>NA|TRBJ1-5|NA|TRBV28
CASSLEGRAGHF
TGTGCCAGCAGTTTGGAGGGTCGGGCAGGGCATTTT
>NA|TRBJ2-5|TRBD1|TRBV5-1
CASSPGQADLQETQYF
TGCGCCAGCAGCCCCGGACAGGCTGACCTCCAAGAGACCCAGTACTTC
>NA|TRBJ2-7|TRBD1|TRBV5-1
CASSPPIGGDEQYF
TGCGCCAGCAGCCCCCCCATAGGGGGCGACGAGCAGTACTTC
>NA|TRBJ2-7|NA|TRBV7-8
CASSPAEGNYEQYF
TGTGCCAGCAGCCCCGCGGAGGGGAACTACGAGCAGTACTTC
>once|TRBJ1-2|NA|TRBV5-4
CASSLEGLNYGYTF
TGTGCCAGCAGCTTGGAGGGGTTGAACTATGGCTACACCTTC
>NA|TRBJ1-3|NA|TRBV7-2
CASNSVVNTIYF
TGTGCCAGCAACTCAGTAGTAAACACCATATATTTT
>NA|TRBJ2-1|NA|TRBV19
CASSIQGTPPYNEQFF
TGTGCCAGTAGTATACAGGGGACTCCCCCCTACAATGAGCAGTTCTTC
>NA|TRBJ2-7|TRBD1|TRBV4-3
CASSQDLGQGDEQYF
TGCGCCAGCAGCCAAGATTTGGGACAGGGCGACGAGCAGTACTTC
>once|TRBJ2-2|NA|TRBV7-3
CASSLMAGELFF
TGTGCCAGCAGCTTAATGGCCGGGGAGCTGTTTTTT
>NA|TRBJ2-1|NA|TRBV11-3
CASSSWRSNNEQFF
TGTGCCAGCAGCTCCTGGAGGAGCAACAATGAGCAGTTCTTC
>NA|TRBJ2-3|NA|TRBV9
CASSFSGTASTDTQYF
TGTGCCAGCAGCTTTTCCGGGACGGCTAGCACAGATACGCAGTATTTT
>NA|TRBJ1-2|TRBD1|TRBV4-3
CASSQGTGGGYGYTF
TGCGCCAGCAGCCAGGGAACAGGGGGCGGCTATGGCTACACCTTC
>few|TRBJ2-2|TRBD2|TRBV7-7
CASSQRTSGNTGELFF
TGTGCCAGCAGCCAAAGGACTAGCGGAAACACCGGGGAGCTGTTTTTT
>NA|TRBJ1-2|NA|TRBV29-1
CSVTGRRDGYTF
TGCAGCGTTACCGGCCGTAGGGATGGCTACACCTTC
>NA|TRBJ2-7|NA|TRBV6-1
CASIRNVYYEQYF
TGTGCCAGCATAAGGAACGTCTACTACGAGCAGTACTTC
>NA|TRBJ2-3|NA|TRBV28
CASSRVRTSTDTQYF
TGTGCCAGCAGCCGAGTGAGGACTAGCACAGATACGCAGTATTTT
>NA|TRBJ2-7|NA|TRBV7-9
CASSPGQLYEQYF
TGTGCCAGCAGCCCGGGACAACTCTACGAGCAGTACTTC
>many|TRBJ2-3|TRBD2|TRBV6-4
CASSDAGGSGTDTQYF
TGTGCCAGCAGTGACGCGGGAGGTAGTGGCACAGATACGCAGTATTTT
>once|TRBJ2-7|TRBD1|TRBV15
CATSRETSTDREQYF
TGTGCCACCAGCAGAGAGACATCAACGGACAGGGAGCAGTACTTC
>once|TRBJ2-7|TRBD2|TRBV7-2
CASSLAGSGPRSYEQYF
TGTGCCAGCAGCTTAGCGGGTAGCGGGCCCCGGTCCTACGAGCAGTACTTC
>NA|TRBJ2-1|TRBD2|TRBV19
CASSIDGLAGGVNEQFF
TGTGCCAGTAGTATAGATGGACTAGCGGGAGGGGTCAATGAGCAGTTCTTC
>NA|TRBJ1-1|TRBD1|TRBV30
CAWSVTGGAVFAFF
TGTGCCTGGAGTGTAACAGGGGGCGCGGTCTTCGCTTTCTTT
>NA|TRBJ2-3|NA|TRBV11-2
CASSLYGLSTDTQYF
TGTGCCAGCAGCTTATACGGATTAAGCACAGATACGCAGTATTTT
>NA|TRBJ1-1|NA|TRBV5-4
CASSRGDTEAFF
TGTGCCAGCAGCCGAGGTGACACTGAAGCTTTCTTT
>NA|TRBJ2-1|TRBD1|TRBV19
CASSKVTGGVNEQFF
TGTGCCAGTAGTAAGGTAACAGGGGGTGTCAATGAGCAGTTCTTC
>NA|TRBJ1-5|NA|TRBV11-2
CASSSGVGNQPQHF
TGTGCCAGCAGCTCGGGAGTTGGGAATCAGCCCCAGCATTTT
>NA|TRBJ1-2|TRBD1|TRBV28
CASSPGTGNGYTF
TGTGCCAGCAGTCCGGGGACAGGGAATGGCTACACCTTC
>once|TRBJ1-5|NA|TRBV19
CASMRYSNQPQHF
TGTGCCAGTATGCGGTATAGCAATCAGCCCCAGCATTTT
>NA|TRBJ2-7|TRBD2|TRBV5-1
CASSFGTSGTSEQYF
TGCGCCAGCAGCTTCGGGACTAGCGGGACCAGCGAGCAGTACTTC
>NA|TRBJ2-1|TRBD2|TRBV7-2
CASRKQIGLAGLSYNEQFF
TGTGCCAGCAGGAAACAAATTGGACTAGCGGGATTGTCCTACAATGAGCAGTTCTTC
>NA|TRBJ2-3|NA|TRBV7-9
CASSLVADHTDTQYF
TGTGCCAGCAGCTTAGTGGCAGATCATACAGATACGCAGTATTTT
>NA|TRBJ2-7|TRBD2|TRBV11-2
CASSTGTSLNEQYF
TGTGCCAGCAGCACCGGGACTAGCTTAAACGAGCAGTACTTC
>NA|TRBJ2-1|TRBD2|TRBV5-4
CASSFPGVAGLDEQFF
TGTGCCAGCAGCTTCCCCGGGGTAGCGGGACTGGATGAGCAGTTCTTC
>NA|TRBJ2-5|TRBD2|TRBV19
CASSMGAGGQQETQYF
TGTGCCAGTAGTATGGGGGCGGGAGGGCAGCAAGAGACCCAGTACTTC
>NA|TRBJ2-3|TRBD2|TRBV7-2
CASSWIAGGPGDTQYF
TGTGCCAGCAGCTGGATAGCGGGAGGGCCGGGAGATACGCAGTATTTT
>once|TRBJ2-2|TRBD1|TRBV5-1
CASSNQDREYTGELFF
TGCGCCAGCAGCAACCAGGACAGGGAATACACCGGGGAGCTGTTTTTT
>NA|TRBJ2-7|TRBD1|TRBV2
CASSEARTGGHEQYF
TGTGCCAGCAGTGAAGCCAGGACAGGGGGACACGAGCAGTACTTC
>NA|TRBJ2-3|TRBD2|TRBV14
CASSQRSSGDTSTDTQYF
TGTGCCAGCAGCCAGAGGTCTAGCGGAGACACTAGCACAGATACGCAGTATTTT
>NA|TRBJ2-3|TRBD1|TRBV7-3
CASSSETGSFADTQYF
TGTGCCAGCAGCTCCGAGACAGGGAGTTTTGCAGATACGCAGTATTTT
>NA|TRBJ1-4|NA|TRBV30
CAWIERGNEKLFF
TGTGCCTGGATCGAGCGGGGGAATGAAAAACTGTTTTTT